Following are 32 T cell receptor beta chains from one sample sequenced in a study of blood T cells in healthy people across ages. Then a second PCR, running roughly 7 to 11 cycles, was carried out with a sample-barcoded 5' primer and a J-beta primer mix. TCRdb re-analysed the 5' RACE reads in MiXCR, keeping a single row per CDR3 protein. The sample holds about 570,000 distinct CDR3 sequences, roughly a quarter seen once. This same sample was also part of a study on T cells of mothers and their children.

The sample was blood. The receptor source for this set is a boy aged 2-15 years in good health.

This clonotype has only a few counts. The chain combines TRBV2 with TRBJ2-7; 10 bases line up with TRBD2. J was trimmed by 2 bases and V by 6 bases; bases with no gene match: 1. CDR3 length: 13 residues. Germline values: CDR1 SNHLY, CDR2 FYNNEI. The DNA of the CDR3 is TGTGCCAGCAGAACTAGCGGGGCCTACGAGCAGTACTTC. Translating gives CASRTSGAYEQYF.

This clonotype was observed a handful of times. This CDR3 reads CAISPQGDTGELFF. The CDR3 DNA follows: TGTGCCATCAGTCCGCAGGGGGACACCGGGGAGCTGTTTTTT. The chain has TRBV10-3 and TRBJ2-2; 7 bases agree with TRBD1. J was trimmed by 3 bases and V by 5 bases; bases with no gene match: 3. Per germline, CDR1 ENHRY and CDR2 SYGVKD. This CDR3 has 14 amino acids.

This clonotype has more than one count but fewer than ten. This CDR3 reads CASSLSSGASSYEQYF. CDR3 nucleotide sequence: TGTGCCAGCAGTTTATCTTCCGGGGCGAGCTCCTACGAGCAGTACTTC. The chain recombines TRBV27 with TRBJ2-7; either TRBD1 or TRBD2 may fit D (5 bases each). V was trimmed by 0 bases and J by 0 bases, leaving 12 bases between them. This CDR3 comprises 16 residues. CDR1 and CDR2 from the germline V gene are MNHEY and SMNVEV (reference sequence).

Here the CDR3 reads CSASVRGGRRYEQYF. The DNA for the CDR3 is TGCAGTGCTAGTGTTCGCGGCGGGAGGAGGTACGAGCAGTACTTC. This chain uses TRBV20-1 with TRBJ2-7; TRBD2 aligns across 8 bases. J gave up 4 bases and V 3 bases, and 11 bases lay outside the gene matches. This CDR3 region has 15 residues. Germline assignment: CDR1 DFQATT and CDR2 SNEGSKA (reference sequence).

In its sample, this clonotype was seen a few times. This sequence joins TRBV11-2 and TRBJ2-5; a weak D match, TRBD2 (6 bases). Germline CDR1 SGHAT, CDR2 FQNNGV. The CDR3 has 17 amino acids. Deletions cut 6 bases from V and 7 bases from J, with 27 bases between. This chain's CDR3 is CASRGRSWREPLWTQYF. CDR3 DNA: TGTGCCAGCAGGGGCAGGAGTTGGCGGGAACCCCTATGGACCCAGTACTTC. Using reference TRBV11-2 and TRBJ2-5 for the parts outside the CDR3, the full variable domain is EAGVAQSPRYKIIEKRQSVAFWCNPISGHATLYWYQQILGQGPKLLIQFQNNGVVDDSQLPKDRFSAERLKGVDSTLKIQPAKLEDSAVYLCASRGRSWREPLWTQYFGPGTRLLVL.

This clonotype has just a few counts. CDR3 DNA sequence: TGTGCCATCAGGGACCTTAACTATGGCTACACCTTC. Its translation: CAIRDLNYGYTF. The J gene is TRBJ1-2, the V gene TRBV10-3; D remains ambiguous. Germline loops: CDR1 ENHRY, CDR2 SYGVKD. This CDR3 has 12 amino acids. The ends were cut back, 6 bases at V and 1 base at J, with 6 bases in the middle.

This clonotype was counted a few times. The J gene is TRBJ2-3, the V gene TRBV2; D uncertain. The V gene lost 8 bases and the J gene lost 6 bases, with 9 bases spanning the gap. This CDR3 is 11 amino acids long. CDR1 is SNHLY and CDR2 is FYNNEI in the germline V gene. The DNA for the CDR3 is TGTGCCAGCCGTTCGTTGGATACGCAGTATTTT. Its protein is CASRSLDTQYF.

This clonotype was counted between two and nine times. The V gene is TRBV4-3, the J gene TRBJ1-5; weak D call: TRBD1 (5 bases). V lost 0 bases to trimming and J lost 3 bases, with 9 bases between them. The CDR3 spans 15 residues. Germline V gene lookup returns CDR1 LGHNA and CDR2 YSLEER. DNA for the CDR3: TGCGCCAGCAGCCAAGATTTGGGGGACAATCAGCCCCAGCATTTT. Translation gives CASSQDLGDNQPQHF.

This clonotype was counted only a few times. The CDR3 sequence is CASSLDGLLNLGQFF. The CDR3 DNA reads as TGTGCCAGCAGCCTGGATGGACTCCTCAACCTTGGGCAGTTCTTC. The chain employs TRBV3-1 and TRBJ2-1; D is perhaps TRBD2 (5 bases). Germline V gene lookup returns CDR1 LGHDT and CDR2 YNNKEL (reference sequence). The CDR3 length is 15 residues. Trimming took 4 bases from V and 12 from J, leaving 22 bases between them.

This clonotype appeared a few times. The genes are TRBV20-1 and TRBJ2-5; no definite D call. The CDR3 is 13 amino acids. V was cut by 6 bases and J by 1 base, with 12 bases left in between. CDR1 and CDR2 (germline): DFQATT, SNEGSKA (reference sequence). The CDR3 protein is CSAPRRPQETQYF. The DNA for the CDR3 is TGCAGTGCCCCCCGAAGACCCCAAGAGACCCAGTACTTC.

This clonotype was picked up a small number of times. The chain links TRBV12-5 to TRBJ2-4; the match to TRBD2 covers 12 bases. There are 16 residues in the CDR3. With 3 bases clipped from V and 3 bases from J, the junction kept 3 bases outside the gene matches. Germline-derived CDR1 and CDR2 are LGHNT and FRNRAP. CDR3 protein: CASGFPLAGGKNIQYF. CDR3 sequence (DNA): TGTGCTAGTGGTTTCCCACTAGCGGGGGGCAAAAACATTCAGTACTTC.

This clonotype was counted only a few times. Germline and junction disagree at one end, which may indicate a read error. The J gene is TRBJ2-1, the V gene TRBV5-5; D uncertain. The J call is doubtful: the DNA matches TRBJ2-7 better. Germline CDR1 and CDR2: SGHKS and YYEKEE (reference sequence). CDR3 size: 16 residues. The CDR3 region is CASSLVDGFRPYEQYF. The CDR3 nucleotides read TGTGCCAGCAGTTTGGTCGACGGATTCAGGCCCTACGAGCAGTACTTC.

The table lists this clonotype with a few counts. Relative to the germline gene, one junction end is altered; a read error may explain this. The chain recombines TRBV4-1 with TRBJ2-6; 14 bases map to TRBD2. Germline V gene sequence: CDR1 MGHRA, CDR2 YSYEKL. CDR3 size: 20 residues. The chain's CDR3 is CASSQDHGLAGGSGANVLTF. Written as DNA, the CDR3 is TGCGCCAGCAGTCAAGATCATGGACTAGCGGGAGGTTCCGGGGCCAACGTCCTGACTTTC.

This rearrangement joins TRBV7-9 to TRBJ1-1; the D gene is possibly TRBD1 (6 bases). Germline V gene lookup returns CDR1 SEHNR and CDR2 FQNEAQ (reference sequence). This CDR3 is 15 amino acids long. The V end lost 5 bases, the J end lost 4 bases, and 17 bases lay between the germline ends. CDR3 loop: CASSADQGLLTEAFF. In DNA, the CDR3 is TGTGCCAGCAGCGCCGACCAGGGGTTACTCACTGAAGCTTTCTTT.

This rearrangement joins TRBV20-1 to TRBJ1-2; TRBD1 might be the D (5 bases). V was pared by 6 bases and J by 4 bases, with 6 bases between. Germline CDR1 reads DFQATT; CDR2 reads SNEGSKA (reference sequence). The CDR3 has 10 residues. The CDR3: CSAGPYGYTF. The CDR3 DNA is TGCAGTGCGGGACCCTATGGCTACACCTTC.

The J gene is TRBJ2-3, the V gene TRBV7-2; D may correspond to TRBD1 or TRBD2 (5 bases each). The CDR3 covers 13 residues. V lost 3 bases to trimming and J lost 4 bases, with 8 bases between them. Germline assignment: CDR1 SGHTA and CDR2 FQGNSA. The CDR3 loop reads CASSFGGPDTQYF. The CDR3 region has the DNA TGTGCCAGCAGCTTTGGGGGACCAGATACGCAGTATTTT.

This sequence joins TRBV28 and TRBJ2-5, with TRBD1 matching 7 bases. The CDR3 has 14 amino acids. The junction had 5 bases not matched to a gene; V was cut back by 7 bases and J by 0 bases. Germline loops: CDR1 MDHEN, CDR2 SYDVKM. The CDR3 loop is CASTKQGYQETQYF. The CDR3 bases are TGTGCCAGCACCAAACAGGGGTACCAAGAGACCCAGTACTTC.

CDR3 amino acids: CATAAGGDEKLFF. CDR3 nucleotide sequence: TGTGCCACCGCGGCAGGAGGGGATGAAAAACTGTTTTTT. V and J are TRBV7-9 and TRBJ1-4, with a possible D match to TRBD1 (5 bases). Germline V lookup: CDR1 SEHNR, CDR2 FQNEAQ (reference sequence). The CDR3 is made up of 13 amino acids. V was pared by 10 bases and J by 6 bases, with 15 bases between.

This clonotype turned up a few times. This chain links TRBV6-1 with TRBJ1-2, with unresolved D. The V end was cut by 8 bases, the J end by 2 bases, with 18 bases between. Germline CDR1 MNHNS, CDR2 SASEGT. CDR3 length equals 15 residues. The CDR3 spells CASEGIKGSNYGYTF. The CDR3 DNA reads TGTGCCAGCGAGGGAATTAAGGGTTCGAACTATGGCTACACCTTC.

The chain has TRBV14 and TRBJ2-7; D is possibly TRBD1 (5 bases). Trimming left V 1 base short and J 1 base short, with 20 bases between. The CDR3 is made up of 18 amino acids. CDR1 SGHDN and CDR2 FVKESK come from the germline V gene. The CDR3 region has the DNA TGTGCCAGCAGCCAAGTCGATAGGGGCAGGGTGTTTTCCTACGAGCAGTACTTC. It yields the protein CASSQVDRGRVFSYEQYF.

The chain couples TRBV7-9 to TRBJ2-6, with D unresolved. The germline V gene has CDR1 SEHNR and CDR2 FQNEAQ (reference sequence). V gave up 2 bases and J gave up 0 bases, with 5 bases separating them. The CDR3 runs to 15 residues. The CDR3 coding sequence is TGTGCCAGCAGCTTATTCAACTCTGGGGCCAACGTCCTGACTTTC. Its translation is CASSLFNSGANVLTF.

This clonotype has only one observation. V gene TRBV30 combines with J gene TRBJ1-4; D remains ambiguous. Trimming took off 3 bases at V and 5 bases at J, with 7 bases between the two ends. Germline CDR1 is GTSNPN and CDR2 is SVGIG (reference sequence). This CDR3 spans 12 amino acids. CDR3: CAWSPPNEKLFF. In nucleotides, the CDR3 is TGTGCCTGGAGCCCTCCCAATGAAAAACTGTTTTTT.

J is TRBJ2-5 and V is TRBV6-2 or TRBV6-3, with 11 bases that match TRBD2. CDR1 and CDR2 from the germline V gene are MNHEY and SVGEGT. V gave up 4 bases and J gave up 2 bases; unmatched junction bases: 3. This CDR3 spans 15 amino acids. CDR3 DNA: TGTGCCAGCAGTTGGACTAGCGGGCTTCAAGAGACCCAGTACTTC. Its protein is CASSWTSGLQETQYF.

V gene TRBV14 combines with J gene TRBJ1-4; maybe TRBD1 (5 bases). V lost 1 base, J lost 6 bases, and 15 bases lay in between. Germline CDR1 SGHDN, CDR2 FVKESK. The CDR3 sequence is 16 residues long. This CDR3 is CASSQVRGLLDEKLFF. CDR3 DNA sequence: TGTGCCAGCAGCCAAGTTAGGGGCCTGTTGGATGAAAAACTGTTTTTT.

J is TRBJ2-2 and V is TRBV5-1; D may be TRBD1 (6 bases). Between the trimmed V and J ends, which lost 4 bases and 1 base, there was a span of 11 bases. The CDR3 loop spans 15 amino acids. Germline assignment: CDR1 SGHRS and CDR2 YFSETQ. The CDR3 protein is CASSAGTLNTGELFF. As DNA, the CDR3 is TGCGCCAGCAGCGCTGGGACACTGAACACCGGGGAGCTGTTTTTT.

The CDR3 region has the DNA TGTGCCAGCAGCTCGACTCCCGGACAGGGCTGGCGAGAGACCCAGTACTTC. Translated: CASSSTPGQGWRETQYF. This chain links TRBV11-2 with TRBJ2-5; 8 bases map to TRBD1. CDR1 and CDR2 (germline): SGHAT, FQNNGV. This CDR3 spans 17 amino acids. V shed 4 bases and J 4 bases; nucleotides not matched to a gene: 14.

For the CDR3, the DNA is TGTGCCAGGGACACGAACACTGAAGCTTTCTTT. It specifies CARDTNTEAFF. The rearrangement uses TRBV10-3 and TRBJ1-1; tentative D call: TRBD1 (6 bases). CDR1 ENHRY and CDR2 SYGVKD come from the germline V gene. V was trimmed by 10 bases and J by 1 base, leaving 7 bases between them. The CDR3 covers 11 residues.

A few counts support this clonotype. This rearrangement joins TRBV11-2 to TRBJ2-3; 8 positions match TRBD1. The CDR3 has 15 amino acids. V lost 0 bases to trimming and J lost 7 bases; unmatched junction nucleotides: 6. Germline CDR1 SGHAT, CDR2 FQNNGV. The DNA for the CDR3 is TGTGCCAGCAGCTTAGAGGCCGGCAGGGGGCATACGCAGTATTTT. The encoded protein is CASSLEAGRGHTQYF.

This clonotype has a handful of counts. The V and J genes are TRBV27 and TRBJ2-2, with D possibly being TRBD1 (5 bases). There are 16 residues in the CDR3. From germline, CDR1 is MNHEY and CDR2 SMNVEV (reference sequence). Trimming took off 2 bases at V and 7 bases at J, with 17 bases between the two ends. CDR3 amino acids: CASSLRTLINHGELFF. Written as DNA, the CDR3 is TGTGCCAGCAGTTTAAGGACACTAATTAACCACGGGGAGCTGTTTTTT.

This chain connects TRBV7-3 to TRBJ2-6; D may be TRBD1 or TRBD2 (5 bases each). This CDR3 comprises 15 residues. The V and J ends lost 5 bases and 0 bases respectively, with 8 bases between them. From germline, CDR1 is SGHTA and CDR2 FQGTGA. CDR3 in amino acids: CASSPGPSGANVLTF. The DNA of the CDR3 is TGTGCCAGCAGCCCGGGACCCTCTGGGGCCAACGTCCTGACTTTC.

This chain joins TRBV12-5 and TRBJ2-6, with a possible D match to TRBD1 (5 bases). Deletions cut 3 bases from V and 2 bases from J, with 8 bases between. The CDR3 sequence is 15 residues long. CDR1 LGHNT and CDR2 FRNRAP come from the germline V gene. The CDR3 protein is CASGFQGAGANVLTF. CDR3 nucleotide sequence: TGTGCTAGTGGTTTTCAAGGGGCTGGGGCCAACGTCCTGACTTTC.

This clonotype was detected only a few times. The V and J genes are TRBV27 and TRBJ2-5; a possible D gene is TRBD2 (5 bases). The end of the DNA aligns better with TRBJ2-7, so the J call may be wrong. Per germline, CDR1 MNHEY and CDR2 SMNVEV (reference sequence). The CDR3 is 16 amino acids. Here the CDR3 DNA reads TGTGCCAGCAGTTTCGAACCAAGCGGAGCCCTCCCCGAGCAGTACTTC. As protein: CASSFEPSGALPEQYF.